This T cell receptor beta chain stems from a study of CD8 T cells in ankylosing spondylitis. There are many counts of this clonotype. The antigen is unknown. Molecular-barcoded quantitative 5'-RACE produced these TCR beta libraries. Each CDR3 protein gets one entry after TCRdb re-called the 5' RACE reads with MiXCR. The sample gives about 300,000 distinct CDR3 sequences, around a tenth of which show up once; around 10% is in the top ten. Study conclusions and caveats: What appeared characteristic of ankylosing spondylitis blood was a TCR beta motif of under 10 highly homologous variants.

V shed 5 bases and J 5 bases; nucleotides not matched to a gene: 12. CDR1 MNHNS and CDR2 SASEGT come from the germline V gene. The CDR3 is made up of 15 amino acids. Input material: blood, either unsorted or a sorted T cell fraction (not recorded which). V is TRBV6-1 and J is TRBJ2-7; 7 positions agree with TRBD1. The TCR originated in a female donor with ankylosing spondylitis or in good health (not recorded which). CDR3 in amino acids: CASSRIGQATDEQYF. CDR3 in DNA: TGTGCCAGCAGTCGAATCGGACAGGCAACGGACGAGCAGTACTTC.